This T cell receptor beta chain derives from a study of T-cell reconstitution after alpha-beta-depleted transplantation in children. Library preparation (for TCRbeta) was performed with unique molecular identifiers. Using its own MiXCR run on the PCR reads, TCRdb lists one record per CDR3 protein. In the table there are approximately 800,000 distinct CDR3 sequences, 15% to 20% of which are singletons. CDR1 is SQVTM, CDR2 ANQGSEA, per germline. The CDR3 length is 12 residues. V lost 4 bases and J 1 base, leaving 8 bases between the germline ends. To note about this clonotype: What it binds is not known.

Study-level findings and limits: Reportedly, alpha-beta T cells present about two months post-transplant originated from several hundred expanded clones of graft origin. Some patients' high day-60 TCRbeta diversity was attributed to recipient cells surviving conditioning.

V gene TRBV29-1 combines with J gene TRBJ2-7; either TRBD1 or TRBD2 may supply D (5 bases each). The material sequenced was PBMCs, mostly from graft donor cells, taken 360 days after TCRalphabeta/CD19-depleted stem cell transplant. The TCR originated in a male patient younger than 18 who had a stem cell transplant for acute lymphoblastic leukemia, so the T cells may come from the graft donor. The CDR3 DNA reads TGCAGCGTTGGCAGGGAGTCCTACGAGCAGTACTTC. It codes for CSVGRESYEQYF.